These 25 T cell receptor beta chains were sequenced from one sample in a study of shared clonotypes between healthy human individuals. The repertoire was sequenced with immunoSEQ multiplex PCR; TCRdb's copy has only in-frame clones and lacks some. The data contain around 2.5 million clones, 93% of them singletons. Sample: naive CD4+ T cells from PBMCs. Subset: CD45RA+ positively selected. The receptors shown here come from a man aged 18 to 30 in good health. Some clones in this sample may be carry-over from other donors' samples.

The chain couples TRBV19 to TRBJ2-2; TRBD2 matches at 10 bases. The CDR3 runs 16 residues. Germline CDR1 is LNHDA and CDR2 is SQIVND (reference sequence). Trimming took 5 bases from V and 1 from J; bases not matched to a gene: 4. CDR3 sequence reads: CASSPGLAKNTGELFF. The CDR3 DNA reads TGTGCCAGTAGTCCGGGACTAGCGAAGAACACCGGGGAGCTGTTTTTT.

The rearrangement joins TRBV28 to TRBJ2-5; 8 bases fit TRBD1. The tail of the sequence fits TRBJ2-7 better, so the J call may be wrong. This CDR3 is 13 amino acids long. Germline lookup yields CDR1 MDHEN and CDR2 SYDVKM. The CDR3 nucleotides read TGTGCCAGCACCGCAGGGGGCGTGTACGAGCAGTACTTC. It specifies CASTAGGVYEQYF.

The sample holds one count of this clone. CDR3 in DNA: TGTGCCAGCAGCTTAGTCTTCACCTTGGGACTAGCATCCGAGCAGTACTTC. Its protein product is CASSLVFTLGLASEQYF. The chain is built from TRBV7-6 and TRBJ2-7; TRBD2 matches 9 bases. Germline CDR1 SGHVS, CDR2 FNYEAQ. V shed 1 base, J shed 6 bases, and the junction held 13 bases outside the gene matches. This CDR3 is built from 17 residues.

The chain is built from TRBV5-4 and TRBJ1-4, with a tentative D call TRBD1 (6 bases). Trimming shortened V by 4 bases and J by 8 bases, and 12 bases separated the two germline ends. Germline V gives CDR1 SGHNT, CDR2 YYREEE (reference sequence). The CDR3 loop spans 13 amino acids. The CDR3 loop is CASSQGDREKLFF. CDR3 coding DNA: TGTGCCAGCAGCCAGGGAGACAGGGAAAAACTGTTTTTT.

This clone was seen only a few times. The chain links TRBV15 to TRBJ1-1; D may be TRBD1 (5 bases). Trimming took 5 bases from V and 1 from J, leaving 8 bases between them. The CDR3 spans 13 residues. CDR1 and CDR2 (germline): LNHNV, YYDKDF (reference sequence). The CDR3 loop reads CATSVDRNTEAFF. CDR3 in DNA: TGTGCCACCAGCGTTGACAGGAACACTGAAGCTTTCTTT.

This clone was observed a single time. The gene calls are TRBV27 and TRBJ2-4; maybe TRBD1 (6 bases). The germline gives CDR1 MNHEY, CDR2 SMNVEV (reference sequence). V was trimmed by 5 bases and J by 3 bases, leaving 11 bases between them. The CDR3 covers 14 residues. This chain's CDR3 is CASSPDRLKNIQYF. CDR3 DNA sequence: TGTGCCAGCAGTCCCGACAGGCTCAAAAACATTCAGTACTTC.

V gene TRBV7-2 combines with J gene TRBJ1-1; D remains unclear. The CDR3 loop spans 13 amino acids. V lost 3 bases and J lost 1, with 6 bases in between. Germline V gene data show CDR1 as SGHTA and CDR2 as FQGNSA. CDR3 loop: CASSFTENTEAFF. The CDR3 coding sequence is TGTGCCAGCAGCTTCACAGAGAACACTGAAGCTTTCTTT.

The CDR3 loop reads CASTGTGVPLEAFF. In DNA form, the CDR3 reads TGTGCCAGCACCGGGACAGGGGTCCCTCTTGAAGCTTTCTTT. The J gene is TRBJ1-1, the V gene TRBV25-1; TRBD1 matches 10 bases. The CDR3 has 14 residues. The germline V gene encodes CDR1 MGHDK and CDR2 SYGVNS. The trim removed 7 bases at V and 7 bases at J, leaving 9 bases unmatched.

The V and J genes are TRBV6-5 and TRBJ1-6; 9 bases are shared with TRBD1. Looked up from germline, CDR1 is MNHEY and CDR2 is SVGAGI. V shed 0 bases and J 10 bases; nucleotides not matched to a gene: 4. The CDR3 length is 15 residues. The CDR3 DNA reads TGTGCCAGCAGTTACTCGACAGGGGGAGGCTCACCCCTCCACTTT. Its translation is CASSYSTGGGSPLHF.

The J gene is TRBJ1-2, the V gene TRBV19, with a tentative D call TRBD1 (6 bases). Trimming stripped 6 bases from V and 2 bases from J, with 19 bases between. The germline V gene encodes CDR1 LNHDA and CDR2 SQIVND (reference sequence). This CDR3 has 16 amino acids. The CDR3 DNA follows: TGTGCCAGTAGCAGTGGGACACGAGGCTTAAACTATGGCTACACCTTC. Amino acid sequence: CASSSGTRGLNYGYTF.

The chain uses TRBV4-1 and TRBJ2-3, with D maybe TRBD1 (6 bases). The CDR3 is 16 residues long. Germline CDR1 and CDR2: MGHRA and YSYEKL. V lost 0 bases, J lost 7 bases, and 17 bases lay in between. CDR3 in amino acids: CASSQDLGMGANTQYF. CDR3 bases: TGCGCCAGCAGCCAAGATTTGGGTATGGGGGCAAATACGCAGTATTTT.

The genes are TRBV18 and TRBJ1-4; D gene uncertain. The germline V and J ends were trimmed by 3 bases and 5 bases, with 10 bases remaining between them. CDR1 is KGHSH, CDR2 LQKENI, per germline. CDR3 length equals 14 residues. This chain's CDR3 is CASSPKDGNEKLFF. CDR3 bases: TGTGCCAGCTCACCGAAGGACGGGAATGAAAAACTGTTTTTT.

This clone was seen more than once but under ten times. This CDR3 is also generated by other DNA sequences in the sample. V is TRBV2 and J is TRBJ1-1; D unresolved. This CDR3 contains 12 residues. Germline CDR1 is SNHLY and CDR2 is FYNNEI. With 6 bases removed from V and 4 bases from J, the gap between germline ends came to 9 bases. For the CDR3, the DNA is TGTGCCAGCAGGCCTCGGGGCACTGAAGCTTTCTTT. The encoded protein is CASRPRGTEAFF.

This clone has a handful of counts. The CDR3 DNA is TGTGCCAGCAGCCCCCGAACCGACACCGGGGAGCTGTTTTTT. Translated: CASSPRTDTGELFF. The chain is built from TRBV7-9 and TRBJ2-2; no firm D call. Germline V gene lookup returns CDR1 SEHNR and CDR2 FQNEAQ (reference sequence). The CDR3 contains 14 residues. Trimming pared 5 bases from V and 3 bases from J, leaving 10 bases between.

This rearrangement joins TRBV10-3 to TRBJ1-5; D not certain. CDR3 length equals 16 residues. From germline, CDR1 is ENHRY and CDR2 SYGVKD. Trimming removed 0 bases at V and 6 bases at J, with 15 bases between. CDR3 nucleotides: TGTGCCATCAGTGAGTCGGATCTGACGGACCGTCAGCCCCAGCATTTT. Translating gives CAISESDLTDRQPQHF.

A word on this clone: Other DNA sequences in this sample translate to the same CDR3. This chain uses TRBV7-3 with TRBJ2-1, with D possibly being TRBD2 (5 bases). Germline CDR1 SGHTA, CDR2 FQGTGA. The CDR3 length is 15 residues. V lost 2 bases and J 0 bases, leaving 8 bases between the germline ends. CDR3 protein: CASSLSRDSYNEQFF. Written as DNA, the CDR3 is TGTGCCAGCAGCTTATCCCGGGACTCCTACAATGAGCAGTTCTTC.

V gene TRBV7-2 combines with J gene TRBJ1-5, with D maybe TRBD1 (5 bases). The germline CDR1 and CDR2 sequences are SGHTA and FQGNSA. The CDR3 consists of 16 residues. V was shortened by 3 bases and J by 0 bases, with 12 bases between the two germline ends. In DNA, the CDR3 is TGTGCCAGCAGCTTTCGGGGCCCCTATAGCAATCAGCCCCAGCATTTT. It encodes CASSFRGPYSNQPQHF.

V gene TRBV7-3 combines with J gene TRBJ2-5; no clear D. From germline, CDR1 is SGHTA and CDR2 FQGTGA. Trimming shortened V by 0 bases and J by 2 bases, and 10 bases separated the two germline ends. The CDR3 spans 15 residues. The CDR3 DNA sequence: TGTGCCAGCAGCTTAACCCCTAACTCGCAAGAGACCCAGTACTTC. This codes for CASSLTPNSQETQYF. Complete variable domain (other parts from reference TRBV7-3 and TRBJ2-5): GAGVSQTPSNKVTEKGKYVELRCDPISGHTALYWYRQSLGQGPEFLIYFQGTGAADDSGLPNDRFFAVRPEGSVSTLKIQRTERGDSAVYLCASSLTPNSQETQYFGPGTRLLVL.

The chain links TRBV28 to TRBJ2-5; the match to TRBD2 covers 8 bases. The CDR3 has 15 residues. Germline CDR1 MDHEN, CDR2 SYDVKM. V lost 7 bases, J lost 2 bases, and 9 bases stayed unmatched. The CDR3 loop reads CASTLGAGVQETQYF. The CDR3 DNA follows: TGTGCCAGCACCTTAGGAGCGGGAGTGCAAGAGACCCAGTACTTC.

The chain carries TRBV5-1 and TRBJ2-3; TRBD2 aligns across 8 bases. The V and J ends lost 2 bases and 4 bases, in that order; junction bases with no gene match: 3. The germline gives CDR1 SGHRS, CDR2 YFSETQ. The CDR3 extends over 14 amino acids. CDR3 sequence (DNA): TGCGCCAGCAGCTTTAGCGGGAACCCAGATACGCAGTATTTT. Translating gives CASSFSGNPDTQYF.

The chain is built from TRBV6-6 and TRBJ1-1; D gene unclear. Deletions cut 2 bases from V and 0 bases from J, with 7 bases between. The CDR3 sequence is 14 residues long. Germline V CDR1 and CDR2: MNHNY, SVGAGI (reference sequence). CDR3 sequence: CASSYQVMNTEAFF. Here the CDR3 DNA reads TGTGCCAGCAGTTACCAAGTCATGAACACTGAAGCTTTCTTT.

This rearrangement joins TRBV14 to TRBJ1-2, with D unclear. V gave up 1 base and J gave up 4 bases, with 7 bases separating them. The CDR3 sequence is 13 residues long. The germline CDR1 and CDR2 sequences are SGHDN and FVKESK. The CDR3 loop reads CASSQAPGYGYTF. The CDR3 bases are TGTGCCAGCAGCCAAGCGCCAGGCTATGGCTACACCTTC. The whole variable domain, remainder taken from reference TRBV14 and TRBJ1-2, is EAGVTQFPSHSVIEKGQTVTLRCDPISGHDNLYWYRRVMGKEIKFLLHFVKESKQDESGMPNNRFLAERTGGTYSTLKVQPAELEDSGVYFCASSQAPGYGYTFGSGTRLTVV.

As DNA, the CDR3 is TGTGCCAGCAGCCCGACCCCAAACTGGAACACCGGGGAGCTGTTTTTT. Amino acid sequence: CASSPTPNWNTGELFF. The chain couples TRBV7-3 to TRBJ2-2; D gene unclear. Trimming left V 5 bases short and J 1 base short, with 14 bases between. The CDR3 consists of 16 residues. CDR1 is SGHTA, CDR2 FQGTGA, per germline. The entire variable domain, with the rest obtained from reference TRBV7-3 and TRBJ2-2, is as follows: GAGVSQTPSNKVTEKGKYVELRCDPISGHTALYWYRQSLGQGPEFLIYFQGTGAADDSGLPNDRFFAVRPEGSVSTLKIQRTERGDSAVYLCASSPTPNWNTGELFFGEGSRLTVL.

CDR3 residues: CASSPMGSGRYEQYF. The CDR3 DNA reads TGTGCCAGCAGCCCGATGGGTAGCGGGAGGTACGAGCAGTACTTC. The chain carries TRBV7-9 and TRBJ2-7; the match to TRBD2 covers 10 bases. V shed 5 bases, J shed 4 bases, and the junction held 8 bases outside the gene matches. Germline V gives CDR1 SEHNR, CDR2 FQNEAQ (reference sequence). This CDR3 comprises 15 residues.

The table lists this clone with a count of one. The chain has TRBV6-4 and TRBJ2-7; D might be TRBD1 or TRBD2, each matching 6 bases. The CDR3 runs 14 residues. V lost 5 bases, J lost 6 bases, and 17 bases lay in between. In germline, CDR1 is MRHNA, CDR2 SNTAGT. CDR3 bases: TGTGCCAGCAGTCGGGAAGGGGGGTCAGCCGAGCAGTACTTC. Protein: CASSREGGSAEQYF.